What follows are 5 T cell receptor beta chains derived from one specimen sequenced in a study of T cell responses to AZD1222 COVID-19 vaccine. TCRdb's copy holds only in-frame clones and misses some; the assay was immunoSEQ multiplex PCR. Of over 150,000 clones listed, 70% to 90% were seen once; the top ten hold 5.5%. Specimen: peripheral blood, collected on day 0 of MenACWY control vaccination. The receptors were sampled from an adult in good health.

The genes are TRBV18 and TRBJ2-1, with D unresolved. V lost 4 bases, J lost 10 bases, and 8 bases lay in between. In germline, CDR1 is KGHSH, CDR2 LQKENI. The CDR3 totals 11 residues. In DNA, the CDR3 is TGTGCCAGCTCACTGAAGACGGAGCAGTTCTTC. It yields the protein CASSLKTEQFF.

This clone has a handful of counts. The chain couples TRBV5-4 to TRBJ2-3; D not certain. CDR3 length: 14 residues. CDR1 and CDR2 (germline): SGHNT, YYREEE (reference sequence). Trimming shortened V by 4 bases and J by 2 bases, and 11 bases separated the two germline ends. Here the CDR3 reads CASSRVGNTDTQYF. The CDR3, as DNA: TGTGCCAGCAGCAGGGTAGGGAACACAGATACGCAGTATTTT.

The V and J genes are TRBV5-1 and TRBJ2-7, with D unclear. The CDR3 covers 14 residues. Germline-derived CDR1 and CDR2 are SGHRS and YFSETQ. Trimming removed 0 bases at V and 10 bases at J, with 17 bases between. Here the CDR3 reads CASSLALGSRRQYF. Written as DNA, the CDR3 is TGCGCCAGCAGCTTGGCCCTCGGGTCTCGGCGCCAGTACTTC.

This chain links TRBV12-3 or TRBV12-4 with TRBJ1-1; D gene unclear. The CDR3 runs to 12 residues. V gave up 1 base and J gave up 5 bases, with 5 bases separating them. The CDR3 here is CASSLGITEAFF. The CDR3 region has the DNA TGTGCCAGCAGTTTAGGAATAACTGAAGCTTTCTTT.

The chain uses TRBV11-2 and TRBJ1-4; 8 nucleotides line up with TRBD1. Germline V gene lookup returns CDR1 SGHAT and CDR2 FQNNGV. The CDR3 totals 15 residues. Trimming cost V 2 bases and J 7 bases; bases outside gene matches: 6. As DNA, the CDR3 is TGTGCCAGCAGCTTAACAGGGGGTGTGGGTGAAAAACTGTTTTTT. Translation gives CASSLTGGVGEKLFF.